Here is one TCR beta chain with its context. The antigen remains undetermined. The TCR beta libraries were generated through quantitative 5'-RACE incorporating molecular barcodes. Via MiXCR, TCRdb re-called the 5' RACE reads, giving one row per CDR3 protein. Of roughly 300,000 distinct CDR3 sequences listed, 6.5% to 10% are singletons. This specimen comes from a study of CD8 T cells in ankylosing spondylitis. The V end was cut by 3 bases, the J end by 0 bases, with 25 bases between. The CDR3 has 20 residues. The germline V gene encodes CDR1 LGHNA and CDR2 YNFKEQ. Whole-study results and caveats: A motif in TCR beta, a set of roughly 8 highly homologous variants, appeared characteristic of ankylosing spondylitis blood. The clones that were linked to disease were reported to be significantly enriched in matched synovial fluid samples from ankylosing spondylitis patients.

The sample comprised blood, either unsorted or a sorted T cell fraction (not recorded which). The TCR was taken from a male donor with ankylosing spondylitis. The chain recombines TRBV4-2 with TRBJ2-3; possibly TRBD2 for D (6 bases). The CDR3 loop is CASSQEGTAIGGASTDTQYF. CDR3 sequence (DNA): TGTGCCAGCAGCCAGGAGGGCACCGCTATCGGAGGGGCTAGCACAGATACGCAGTATTTT.